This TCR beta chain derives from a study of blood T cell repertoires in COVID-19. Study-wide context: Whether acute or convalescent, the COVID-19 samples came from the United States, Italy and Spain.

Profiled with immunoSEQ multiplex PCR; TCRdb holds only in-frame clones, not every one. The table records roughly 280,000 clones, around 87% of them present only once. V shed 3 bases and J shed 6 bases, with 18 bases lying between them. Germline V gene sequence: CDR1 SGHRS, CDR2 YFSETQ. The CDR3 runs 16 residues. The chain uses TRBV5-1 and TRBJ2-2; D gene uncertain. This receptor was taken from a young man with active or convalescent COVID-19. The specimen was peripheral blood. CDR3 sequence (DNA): TGCGCCAGCAGCTCACTTTTCTCGAGCGACTCCGGGGAGCTGTTTTTT. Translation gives CASSSLFSSDSGELFF.